The 25 T cell receptor beta chains in this list originate from one sample, sequenced in a study of blood T cell repertoires in COVID-19. Clones were sequenced by immunoSEQ multiplex PCR, and TCRdb holds only the in-frame ones, with some missing. Among 55,000 to 75,000 clones listed, about nine tenths were seen once. The sample comprised peripheral blood. The source is a man in his 60s with acute or convalescent COVID-19.

The rearrangement uses TRBV28 and TRBJ1-4; 7 nucleotides align to TRBD1. Losses at the gene ends were 3 bases for V and 12 bases for J; bases not matched to a gene: 1. Germline CDR1 reads MDHEN; CDR2 reads SYDVKM. The CDR3 spans 11 residues. The CDR3 protein is CASSLTGQLFF. CDR3 nucleotide sequence: TGTGCCAGCAGTTTGACAGGGCAACTGTTTTTT.

This sequence joins TRBV7-2 and TRBJ2-4; TRBD2 aligns across 12 bases. With V trimmed by 1 base and J by 7 bases, 5 bases remained unmatched. Germline assignment: CDR1 SGHTA and CDR2 FQGNSA. This CDR3 is built from 16 residues. This chain's CDR3 is CASSLGLAGGQNIQYF. The DNA for the CDR3 is TGTGCCAGCAGCTTAGGGCTAGCGGGGGGGCAGAACATTCAGTACTTC. Full variable domain (outside the CDR3, taken from reference TRBV7-2 and TRBJ2-4): GAGVSQSPSNKVTEKGKDVELRCDPISGHTALYWYRQSLGQGLEFLIYFQGNSAPDKSGLPSDRFSAERTGGSVSTLTIQRTQQEDSAVYLCASSLGLAGGQNIQYFGAGTRLSVL.

V gene TRBV2 combines with J gene TRBJ1-3; 10 positions match TRBD1. J gave up 4 bases and V 11 bases, and 11 bases lay outside the gene matches. Germline loops: CDR1 SNHLY, CDR2 FYNNEI. There are 15 residues in the CDR3. The CDR3 DNA sequence: TGTGCCCAAACGCCGGGGACAGGGGTAGGAAACACCATATATTTT. It is translated as CAQTPGTGVGNTIYF.

This rearrangement joins TRBV10-2 to TRBJ1-5; 9 bases are a match to TRBD1. This CDR3 contains 17 residues. The germline gives CDR1 WSHSY, CDR2 SAAADI. J gave up 2 bases and V 3 bases, and 8 bases lay outside the gene matches. CDR3 in DNA: TGCGCCAGCAGTGACACCGGGACAGGGCTTCGCAATCAGCCCCAGCATTTT. Its translation is CASSDTGTGLRNQPQHF.

The rearrangement links TRBV4-2 to TRBJ1-2; TRBD1 is a possible D gene (5 bases). Germline V gene sequence: CDR1 LGHNA, CDR2 YNFKEQ. The CDR3 length is 18 residues. With 1 base removed from V and 0 bases from J, the gap between germline ends came to 18 bases. Here the CDR3 DNA reads TGTGCCAGCAGCCAAGCCGCCCTACGAGACAGAGCTAACTATGGCTACACCTTC. It is translated as CASSQAALRDRANYGYTF.

The chain recombines TRBV27 with TRBJ1-2; 8 bases align to TRBD1. Per the germline V gene, CDR1 is MNHEY and CDR2 is SMNVEV (reference sequence). The length of the CDR3 is 15 residues. J lost 6 bases, V lost 5 bases, and 11 bases had no gene match. DNA of the CDR3: TGTGCCAGCAGTCCAAGCCCCCAGGGGGCTAATGGCTACACCTTC. It is translated as CASSPSPQGANGYTF.

DNA for the CDR3: TGTGCCAGTAGTATCTGGGGGTGGGACAGAGAGCCCCAGCATTTT. Residues: CASSIWGWDREPQHF. This chain links TRBV19 with TRBJ1-5, with 7 bases that match TRBD1. Germline V gives CDR1 LNHDA, CDR2 SQIVND (reference sequence). This CDR3 is 15 amino acids long. The V gene end was trimmed by 3 bases and the J gene end by 8 bases; junction bases not matched to a gene: 10.

The chain couples TRBV28 to TRBJ1-1; a possible D gene is TRBD1 (6 bases). V lost 3 bases and J lost 0, with 14 bases in between. The CDR3 sequence is 16 residues long. CDR1 MDHEN and CDR2 SYDVKM come from the germline V gene. CDR3: CASSFPRGALNTEAFF. The CDR3 bases are TGTGCCAGCAGTTTTCCCAGGGGCGCATTGAACACTGAAGCTTTCTTT.

V usage is TRBV6-5 and J usage is TRBJ1-2; 9 nucleotides agree with TRBD1. This CDR3 spans 14 amino acids. V shed 6 bases, J shed 5 bases, and the junction held 7 bases outside the gene matches. Germline CDR1 reads MNHEY; CDR2 reads SVGAGI. For the CDR3, the DNA is TGTGCCAGCAGCATTGATGGGACAGGGTATGGCTACACCTTC. Its protein is CASSIDGTGYGYTF.

This rearrangement joins TRBV5-4 to TRBJ2-1; 7 positions match TRBD1. CDR1 and CDR2 (germline): SGHNT, YYREEE (reference sequence). Germline trimming cut 4 bases from V and 0 bases from J; bases unmatched to any gene: 7. The CDR3 has 16 amino acids. CDR3 sequence (DNA): TGTGCCAGCAGCCAAAAAACAGGGGCCTCCTACAATGAGCAGTTCTTC. Its protein is CASSQKTGASYNEQFF.

V and J are TRBV7-9 and TRBJ2-7; TRBD2 is a possible D gene (7 bases). Germline V lookup: CDR1 SEHNR, CDR2 FQNEAQ (reference sequence). The germline V and J ends were trimmed by 5 bases and 1 base, with 15 bases remaining between them. The CDR3 totals 15 residues. As DNA, the CDR3 is TGTGCCAGCAGCGAGCGGGGACAAAGTTCCTACGAGCAGTACTTC. Translated, it gives CASSERGQSSYEQYF.

V gene TRBV5-8 combines with J gene TRBJ1-2; no clear D. Trimming left V 4 bases short and J 6 bases short, with 16 bases between. The germline V gene encodes CDR1 SGHTS and CDR2 YDEGEE. This CDR3 has 14 amino acids. Here the CDR3 reads CASSPASQDNGYTF. The DNA of the CDR3 is TGTGCCAGCAGCCCCGCGTCTCAGGATAATGGCTACACCTTC.

The genes are TRBV4-2 and TRBJ2-1; a weak D match, TRBD2 (5 bases). Germline values: CDR1 LGHNA, CDR2 YNFKEQ. V lost 4 bases and J lost 10, with 14 bases in between. The CDR3 totals 13 residues. In nucleotides, the CDR3 is TGTGCCAGCAGCCCCCGGGGTATGCAAGAGCAGTTCTTC. Its protein product is CASSPRGMQEQFF.

CDR3 loop: CASSLDFRSGNTIYF. In DNA form, the CDR3 reads TGTGCCAGCAGTTTAGACTTCCGCTCTGGAAACACCATATATTTT. The chain has TRBV27 and TRBJ1-3; D is undetermined. The germline V gene has CDR1 MNHEY and CDR2 SMNVEV (reference sequence). The CDR3 loop spans 15 amino acids. Trimming removed 2 bases at V and 0 bases at J, with 8 bases between.

The rearrangement links TRBV4-1 to TRBJ1-4; tentative D call: TRBD1 (6 bases). Per germline, CDR1 MGHRA and CDR2 YSYEKL. V lost 4 bases to trimming and J lost 5 bases, with 17 bases between them. The CDR3 extends over 16 amino acids. DNA for the CDR3: TGCGCCAGCAGCCGCTCGACAGGAGGCCTAAATGAAAAACTGTTTTTT. This gives the protein CASSRSTGGLNEKLFF.

The genes are TRBV5-1 and TRBJ2-3, with TRBD1 matching 12 bases. CDR3 length: 16 amino acids. The junction had 7 bases not matched to a gene; V was cut back by 3 bases and J by 5 bases. The germline CDR1 and CDR2 sequences are SGHRS and YFSETQ. CDR3 coding DNA: TGCGCCAGCAGCTCGGGACAGGGGGCATTTGGAGATACGCAGTATTTT. Translating gives CASSSGQGAFGDTQYF.

The chain is built from TRBV6-5 and TRBJ1-6; 7 positions match TRBD1. Germline CDR1 and CDR2: MNHEY and SVGAGI. With 6 bases clipped from V and 4 bases from J, the junction kept 3 bases outside the gene matches. The CDR3 loop spans 14 amino acids. In nucleotides, the CDR3 is TGTGCCAGCAGGGTGGGACAGTATAATTCACCCCTCCACTTT. The encoded protein is CASRVGQYNSPLHF.

The chain joins TRBV7-2 to TRBJ1-6; 9 bases match TRBD1. J gave up 9 bases and V 5 bases, and 11 bases lay outside the gene matches. Germline lookup yields CDR1 SGHTA and CDR2 FQGNSA. This CDR3 contains 16 residues. The CDR3 region has the DNA TGTGCCAGCAGCCCGCCGACGGGACAGGGCCGTTCACCCCTCCACTTT. Translating gives CASSPPTGQGRSPLHF.

This clone was found once. The CDR3 sequence is CASSPEGSGNTIYF. The CDR3 DNA follows: TGTGCCAGCAGCCCCGAGGGTTCTGGAAACACCATATATTTT. The rearrangement joins TRBV7-6 to TRBJ1-3; D gene unclear. Germline CDR1 reads SGHVS; CDR2 reads FNYEAQ. Trimming pared 5 bases from V and 1 base from J, leaving 9 bases between. The CDR3 is 14 amino acids.

The chain employs TRBV7-9 and TRBJ2-1, with 8 positions matching TRBD1. The CDR3 is 13 amino acids. The V and J ends lost 3 bases and 9 bases, in that order; junction bases with no gene match: 4. Germline CDR1 is SEHNR and CDR2 is FQNEAQ (reference sequence). The CDR3 loop reads CASSFLTGGEQFF. In nucleotides, the CDR3 is TGTGCCAGCAGCTTCCTAACAGGGGGTGAGCAGTTCTTC.

This clone was recorded a few times. This chain connects TRBV2 to TRBJ2-6, with D unresolved. V was trimmed by 7 bases and J by 4 bases, leaving 14 bases between them. The CDR3 is 15 residues long. Germline values: CDR1 SNHLY, CDR2 FYNNEI. This CDR3 is CASKAAASGANVLTF. CDR3 DNA sequence: TGTGCCAGCAAAGCTGCCGCTTCGGGGGCCAACGTCCTGACTTTC.

The J gene is TRBJ2-5, the V gene TRBV9; 9 bases match TRBD1. J gave up 3 bases and V 3 bases, and 3 bases lay outside the gene matches. The germline gives CDR1 SGDLS, CDR2 YYNGEE. There are 14 residues in the CDR3. The CDR3 sequence: CASSDWTGEETQYF. As DNA, the CDR3 is TGTGCCAGCAGCGACTGGACAGGGGAAGAGACCCAGTACTTC.

The V call is TRBV6-4, the J call TRBJ1-5, with D hard to call. Germline CDR1 MRHNA, CDR2 SNTAGT. This CDR3 has 11 amino acids. The ends were cut back, 6 bases at V and 2 bases at J, with 2 bases in the middle. The CDR3 DNA reads TGTGCCAGCAGCGGCAATCAGCCCCAGCATTTT. Translating it yields CASSGNQPQHF.

In its sample, this clone was seen once. The rearrangement joins TRBV6-5 to TRBJ2-1, with 9 bases identical to TRBD2. J lost 9 bases, V lost 1 base, and 7 bases had no gene match. This CDR3 contains 15 residues. CDR1 MNHEY and CDR2 SVGAGI come from the germline V gene. The chain's CDR3 is CASSYLLAGESEQFF. In DNA form, the CDR3 reads TGTGCCAGCAGTTACTTATTAGCGGGGGAAAGTGAGCAGTTCTTC.

The rearrangement links TRBV18 to TRBJ1-1; 7 bases line up with TRBD1. The germline V gene encodes CDR1 KGHSH and CDR2 LQKENI. This CDR3 region has 16 residues. With V trimmed by 4 bases and J by 3 bases, 11 bases remained unmatched. CDR3 sequence: CASSLSLGGLDTEAFF. CDR3 coding DNA: TGTGCCAGCTCACTCTCTCTAGGGGGCCTGGACACTGAAGCTTTCTTT.